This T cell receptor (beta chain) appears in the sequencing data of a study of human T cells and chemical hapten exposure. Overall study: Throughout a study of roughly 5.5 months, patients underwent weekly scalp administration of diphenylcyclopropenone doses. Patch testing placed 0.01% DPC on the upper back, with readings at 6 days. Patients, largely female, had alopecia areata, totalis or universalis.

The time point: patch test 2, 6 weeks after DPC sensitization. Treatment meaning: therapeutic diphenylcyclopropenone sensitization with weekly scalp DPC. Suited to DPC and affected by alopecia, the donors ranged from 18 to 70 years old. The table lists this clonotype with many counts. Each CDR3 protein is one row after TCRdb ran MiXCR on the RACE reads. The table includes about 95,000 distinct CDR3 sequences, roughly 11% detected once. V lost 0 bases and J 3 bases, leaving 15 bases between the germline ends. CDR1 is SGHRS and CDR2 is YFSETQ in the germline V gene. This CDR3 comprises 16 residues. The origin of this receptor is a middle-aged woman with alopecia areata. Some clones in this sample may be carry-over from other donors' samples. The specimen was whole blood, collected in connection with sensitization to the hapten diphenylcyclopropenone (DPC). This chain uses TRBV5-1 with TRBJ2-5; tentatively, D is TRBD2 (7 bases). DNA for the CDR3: TGCGCCAGCAGCTTGGGAGTCGGGGGGCCGGAAGAGACCCAGTACTTC. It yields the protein CASSLGVGGPEETQYF.